This is a list of T cell receptor beta chains from one sample in a study of blood T cell repertoires in COVID-19. TCRdb's table, derived via immunoSEQ multiplex PCR, lists solely in-frame clones and lacks some. The profile shows some 180,000 clones, roughly 85% of them singletons. The sequencing sample was made of PBMCs or T cells enriched from blood (not recorded which). The receptors here all came from a woman aged 70-85 years in a cohort exposed to, infected with or recovered from COVID-19 (not recorded which). Each CDR3 is given with its conserved first and last residue. Not all rows give a size; the values are once, few, many and, for expanded clones, a class.

v_call clone_size cdr3_aa
TRBV5-4 . CASSADRAGTQYF
TRBV20-1 few CSASYGERGETQYF
TRBV4-2 few CASSQLESNIGTDTQYF
TRBV5-1 few CASSEQGLSYNEQFF
TRBV10-3 . CAISQGQLGNTIYF
TRBV27 . CASKYGTAPNSPLHF
TRBV5-1 . CASSLPGVTEAFF
TRBV2 . CASSADRATEAFF
TRBV3-1/TRBV3-2 . CASSFGLVEAEQYF
TRBV6-5 . CASSYAGRSYGYTF
TRBV18 . CASSDYGAYNEQFF
TRBV7-8 . CASSLNLGVGGVAEAFF
TRBV30 . CAWSPRTGGSYEQYF
TRBV12-3/TRBV12-4 . CASSSAGGTEQFF
TRBV29-1 . CSVKRGQNTEAFF
TRBV20-1 . CSASIQGTEAFF
TRBV2 . CASNLGGAQNTGELFF
TRBV7-9 . CASSLVGPYNEQFF
TRBV2 . CASLRLADQETQYF
TRBV7-2 . CASSFGQDYTDTQYF
TRBV5-4 . CASSGGQGLREKLFF
TRBV18 . CASSLTDSLETQYF
TRBV3-1/TRBV3-2 . CASSPYPGATNEKLFF
TRBV9 . CASSGGTSVRTDTQYF
TRBV10-2 few CASSGTSGSYEQYF
TRBV10-3 . CATGQGGNQPQHF
TRBV5-1 . CASGQGDLNIQYF
TRBV12-5 . CASMADGAVKTQYF
TRBV7-2 few CASSSFKAGGAFF
TRBV18 . CASSPNQGPNTEAFF
TRBV9 . CASSQGTNTEAFF
TRBV2 . CAVSFRATQETQYF
TRBV28 . CASSTGFHQPQHF
TRBV29-1 . CSVDPGNNEQFF
TRBV2 few CASLKGDEQYF
TRBV27 . CASSAGTGGETQYF
TRBV6-5 medium-sized CASSYSGTGGNTIYF
TRBV12-3/TRBV12-4 once CASSRLLSNLHF
TRBV5-1 . CASSLMRQGNLNTEAFF
TRBV30 . CAWRGTGAPREAQYF
TRBV3-1/TRBV3-2 . CASSQDGGGIDGPNTEAFF
TRBV28 . CASRPPRGTNEKLFF
TRBV18 . CASSPGAGQPQHF
TRBV5-1 . CASSSTLNTEAFF
TRBV21-1 . CASSKCPGTTTYEQYF
TRBV7-9 . CASSSTLGQPDTEAFF
TRBV7-2 . CASSLRTGNHEQYF
TRBV5-1 few CASSMTGTGGLGYTF
TRBV3-1/TRBV3-2 once CASSQGGTGTEAFF
TRBV7-2 . CASSPRESVGTQYF
TRBV7-8 . CASSLDRVRETQYF
TRBV5-1 . CASSLLAGGIDTQYF
TRBV7-8 . CASSLHPTGNLYEQYF
TRBV7-9 . CASSFSDYEQYF
TRBV28 . CASTSTNSPLHF
TRBV9 . CASSVGGTADTQYF
TRBV3-1/TRBV3-2 . CASSQGPTGGTEAFF
TRBV10-2 . CASSDPAGGPDETQYF
TRBV5-1 few CASSFGDRSTEAFF